This T cell receptor (beta chain) was found in a study of blood T cell repertoires in COVID-19. This CDR3 contains 16 residues. Germline CDR1 reads PRHDT; CDR2 reads FYEKMQ (reference sequence). V was pared by 0 bases and J by 7 bases, with 8 bases of the junction left unmatched. Some clones are missing from TCRdb's copy, which holds only in-frame ones; the method was immunoSEQ multiplex PCR. This table holds fewer than 250,000 clones, 88% found once. The chain joins TRBV13 to TRBJ1-2; TRBD1 agrees at 10 bases. Material for sequencing was peripheral blood. The clonotype was recovered from a man between 25 and 39 years old with acute or convalescent COVID-19. In DNA form, the CDR3 reads TGTGCCAGCAGCTTAGGCCTGGGACAGGGGTCGGGTGGCTACACCTTC. It yields the protein CASSLGLGQGSGGYTF.